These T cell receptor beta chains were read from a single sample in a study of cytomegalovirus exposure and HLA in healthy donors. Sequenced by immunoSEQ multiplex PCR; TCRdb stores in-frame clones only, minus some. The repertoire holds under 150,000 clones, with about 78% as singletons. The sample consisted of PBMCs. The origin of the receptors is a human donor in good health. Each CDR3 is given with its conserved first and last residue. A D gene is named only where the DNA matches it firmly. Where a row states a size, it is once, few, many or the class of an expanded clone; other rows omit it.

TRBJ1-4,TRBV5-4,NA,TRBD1,TGTGCCAGCAGCTTGTGGACCGGAGGGGGCGAAAAACTGTTTTTT,CASSLWTGGGEKLFF
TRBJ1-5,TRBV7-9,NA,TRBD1,TGTGCCAGCAGCTTAGCGGGACAGGGGCCTCAGCCCCAGCATTTT,CASSLAGQGPQPQHF
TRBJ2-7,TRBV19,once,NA,TGTGCCAGTAGTCGAGGCAGCTCCTACGAGCAGTACTTC,CASSRGSSYEQYF
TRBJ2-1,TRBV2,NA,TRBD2,TGTGCCAGCACGGGACTAGCGGATAAAAACAATGAGCAGTTCTTC,CASTGLADKNNEQFF
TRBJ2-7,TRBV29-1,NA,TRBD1,TGCAGCGTTGAAGGGACAGGGGCCTCCTACGAGCAGTACTTC,CSVEGTGASYEQYF
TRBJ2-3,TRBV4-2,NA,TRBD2,TGTGCCAGCAGCCCGACCGGGGGGGGCACAGATACGCAGTATTTT,CASSPTGGGTDTQYF
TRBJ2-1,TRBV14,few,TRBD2,TGTGCCAGCAGCCAAGGGCTAGCGGGTAACAATGAGCAGTTCTTC,CASSQGLAGNNEQFF
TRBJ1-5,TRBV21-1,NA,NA,TGTGCCAACCCGACAGGGTGTAGCAATCAGCCCCAGCATTTT,CANPTGCSNQPQHF
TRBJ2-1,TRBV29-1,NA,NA,TGCAGCGTTGAAGACGTAGTCCAATACAATGAGCAGTTCTTC,CSVEDVVQYNEQFF
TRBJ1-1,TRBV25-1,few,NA,TGTGCCAGCAGTGTGGGGGCGACTGAAGCTTTCTTT,CASSVGATEAFF
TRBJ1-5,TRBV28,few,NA,TGTGCCAGCAGTTTAACAGGATCGCAGCCCCAGCATTTT,CASSLTGSQPQHF
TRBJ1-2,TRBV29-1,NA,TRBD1,TGCAGCGTTTCGGGACAGGGTTTGTATGGCTACACCTTC,CSVSGQGLYGYTF
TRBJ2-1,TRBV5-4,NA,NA,TGTGCCAGCAGCTTGGATTTGAGGACAGTCTACAATGAGCAGTTCTTC,CASSLDLRTVYNEQFF
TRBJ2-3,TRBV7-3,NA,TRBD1,TGTGCCAGCAGCTTAACAGGGGGACAGGTCACAGATACGCAGTATTTT,CASSLTGGQVTDTQYF
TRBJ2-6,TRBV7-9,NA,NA,TGTGCCAGCAGCGCCGGGGGCTCTGGGGCCAACGTCCTGACTTTC,CASSAGGSGANVLTF
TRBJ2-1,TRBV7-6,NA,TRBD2,TGTGCCAGCGGTCTTAGGGAGGCGGGGGGCAATGAGCAGTTCTTC,CASGLREAGGNEQFF
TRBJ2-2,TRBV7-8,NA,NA,TGTGCCAGCAGTTCGAAACACCAGGGATCTAACGGGGAGCTGTTTTTT,CASSSKHQGSNGELFF
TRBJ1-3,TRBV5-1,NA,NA,TGCGCCAGCAGCCAGCAGGGAGGCGGAAATACCATATATTTT,CASSQQGGGNTIYF
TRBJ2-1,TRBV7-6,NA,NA,TGTGCCAGCAGCTCGCCCTATACTAGTATAAATGAGCAGTTCTTC,CASSSPYTSINEQFF
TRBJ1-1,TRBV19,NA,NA,TGTGCCAGTAGTATAGAGGGGGCCAACACTGAAGCTTTCTTT,CASSIEGANTEAFF
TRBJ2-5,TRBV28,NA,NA,TGTGCCAGCAGTCCCACTGGGCTGGAGACCCAGTACTTC,CASSPTGLETQYF
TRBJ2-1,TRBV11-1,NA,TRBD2,TGTGCCAGCAGCCCAATAGCGGGGGCCCGTAGCAACAATGAGCAGTTCTTC,CASSPIAGARSNNEQFF
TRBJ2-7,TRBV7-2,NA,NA,TGTGCCAGCAGCTCAGAACCCCCGGGTTTCGCTTACGAGCAGTACTTC,CASSSEPPGFAYEQYF
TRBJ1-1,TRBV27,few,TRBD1,TGTGCCAGCAGTGTGACAGGGGGCTACACTGAAGCTTTCTTT,CASSVTGGYTEAFF
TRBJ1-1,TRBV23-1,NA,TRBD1,TGCGCCAGCAGTCAACCTGGGACAGTCACTGAAGCTTTCTTT,CASSQPGTVTEAFF
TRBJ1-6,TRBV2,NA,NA,TGTGCCAGCACTCCCGCGAATAGATCACCCCTCCACTTT,CASTPANRSPLHF
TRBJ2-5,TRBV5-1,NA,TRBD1,TGCGCCAGCAGCTTGGGTGGGACAGGGAATATGCTCCAAGAGACCCAGTACTTC,CASSLGGTGNMLQETQYF
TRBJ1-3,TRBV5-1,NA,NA,TGCGCCAGCAGCACCAAAGGGGTGGATGGAAACACCATATATTTT,CASSTKGVDGNTIYF
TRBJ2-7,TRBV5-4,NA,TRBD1,TGTGCCAGCAGCTTGGCCGGGACAGGTCGCGAGCAGTACTTC,CASSLAGTGREQYF
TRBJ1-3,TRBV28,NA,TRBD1,TGTGCCAGCCTCGAGACGGGGACAGGGACGGGAAACACCATATATTTT,CASLETGTGTGNTIYF
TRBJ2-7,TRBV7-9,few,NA,TGTGCCAGCAGCTTAGATCGGTCTCCGGAGCAGTACTTC,CASSLDRSPEQYF
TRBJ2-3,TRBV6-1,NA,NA,TGTGCCAGCACCCGGGACTTAACCTCCTTTGGTACGCAGTATTTT,CASTRDLTSFGTQYF
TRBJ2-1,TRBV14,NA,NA,TGTGCCAGCAGCCAAGGAGGGAGAGGCTCCTACAATGAGCAGTTCTTC,CASSQGGRGSYNEQFF
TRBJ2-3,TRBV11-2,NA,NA,TGTGCCAGCAGCTACAGGGCGGGCGATACGCAGTATTTT,CASSYRAGDTQYF
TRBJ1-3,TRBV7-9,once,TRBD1,TGTGCCAGCAGCACAGGGGAGGCTGGAAACACCATATATTTT,CASSTGEAGNTIYF
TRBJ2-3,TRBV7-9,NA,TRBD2,TGTGCCAGCAGCTCCGGACTAGGTTGGGATACGCAGTATTTT,CASSSGLGWDTQYF
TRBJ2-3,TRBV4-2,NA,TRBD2,TGTGCCAGCAGCCAAGATAATAGCGGGAGCTCTTATACGCAGTATTTT,CASSQDNSGSSYTQYF
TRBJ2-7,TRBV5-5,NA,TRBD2,TGTGCCAGCAGCGCGCCTCGGGGGGGCTCCTACGAGCAGTACTTC,CASSAPRGGSYEQYF
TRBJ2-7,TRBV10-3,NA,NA,TGTGCCATCAGTGACAGGGTTGGGTACGAGCAGTACTTC,CAISDRVGYEQYF
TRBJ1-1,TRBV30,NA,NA,TGTGCCTGGAGTGCCCCGGACAGAATGAACACTGAAGCTTTCTTT,CAWSAPDRMNTEAFF
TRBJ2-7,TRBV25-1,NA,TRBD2,TGTGCCGCTGGGGTAGCGGGAGGATACGGCGAGCAGTACTTC,CAAGVAGGYGEQYF
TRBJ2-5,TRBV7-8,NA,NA,TGTGCCAGCAGCTTAGAGGAGAGGGCCTTTTTGGAGACCCAGTACTTC,CASSLEERAFLETQYF
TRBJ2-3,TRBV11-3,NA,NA,TGTGCCAGCAGCTTTGGTCTCGCTAGCGGCACAGATACGCAGTATTTT,CASSFGLASGTDTQYF
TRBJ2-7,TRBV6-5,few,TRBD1,TGTGCCAGCAGTGAATCCGGGACAGGGGCCCAGCAGTACTTC,CASSESGTGAQQYF
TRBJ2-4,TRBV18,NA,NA,TGTGCCAGCTCACCACCGGGGGGTACCCTCGGACGAGACAGGGCGGAAAACATTCAGTACTTC,CASSPPGGTLGRDRAENIQYF
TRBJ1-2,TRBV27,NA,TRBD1,TGTGCCAGCAGGTCCGGGACAGGGGGTTATGGCTACACCTTC,CASRSGTGGYGYTF
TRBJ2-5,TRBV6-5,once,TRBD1,TGTGCCAGCAGAGGAGAGGGGGCGGTGCAGTACTTC,CASRGEGAVQYF
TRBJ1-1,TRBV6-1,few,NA,TGTGCCAGCAGTGAGGTCCCTCGGGTAGCAGCTTTCTTT,CASSEVPRVAAFF
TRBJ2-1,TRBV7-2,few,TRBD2,TGTGCCAGCAGCTTAGCTAGCGGGGGTTACAATGAGCAGTTCTTC,CASSLASGGYNEQFF
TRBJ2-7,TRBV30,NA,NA,TGTGCCTGGAGCCGGGACACCTACGAGCAGTACTTC,CAWSRDTYEQYF
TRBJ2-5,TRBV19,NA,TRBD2,TGTGCCAGTAGTAGGATAGCGGGGGGAGGAACGGTAGAGACCCAGTACTTC,CASSRIAGGGTVETQYF
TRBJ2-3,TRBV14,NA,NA,TGTGCCAGCAGCCAAGATGGAGGGCCGTCGGCACCCGATACGCAGTATTTT,CASSQDGGPSAPDTQYF